Shown below are 28 T cell receptor beta chains from a single sample sequenced in a study of T cell repertoires in cytomegalovirus infection. Using its own MiXCR run on the reads, TCRdb lists one record per CDR3 protein. The profile shows more than 250,000 distinct CDR3 sequences, around 13% of them singletons. The source material was PBMCs. These receptors were collected from a human donor in good health (CMV status not recorded). Some clones in this sample may be carry-over from other donors' samples.

This clonotype appeared many times. The chain couples TRBV7-2 to TRBJ2-7; 7 nucleotides align to TRBD1. The V segment lost 1 base and the J segment 4 bases; nucleotides outside the gene matches: 4. This CDR3 has 14 residues. The V gene's germline CDR1 is SGHTA and CDR2 FQGNSA. The CDR3 DNA sequence: TGTGCCAGCAGCTTAGACAGGGGTGGATACGAGCAGTACTTC. This sequence encodes CASSLDRGGYEQYF.

This clonotype has only a few counts. The J gene is TRBJ2-1, the V gene TRBV20-1; TRBD2 agrees at 8 bases. CDR3 length: 15 amino acids. Germline loops: CDR1 DFQATT, CDR2 SNEGSKA (reference sequence). V lost 5 bases, J lost 0 bases, and 6 bases stayed unmatched. Written as DNA, the CDR3 is TGCAGTGCTGCGGGGGGTCCTTCCTCCTACAATGAGCAGTTCTTC. It is translated as CSAAGGPSSYNEQFF.

The rearrangement links TRBV19 to TRBJ1-5; the match to TRBD1 covers 7 bases. This CDR3 is built from 15 residues. V lost 5 bases, J lost 2 bases, and 6 bases stayed unmatched. Per the germline V gene, CDR1 is LNHDA and CDR2 is SQIVND (reference sequence). CDR3 region: CASSALQGRNQPQHF. DNA for the CDR3: TGTGCCAGTAGTGCCTTACAGGGGCGCAATCAGCCCCAGCATTTT. The whole variable domain, remainder taken from reference TRBV19 and TRBJ1-5, is DGGITQSPKYLFRKEGQNVTLSCEQNLNHDAMYWYRQDPGQGLRLIYYSQIVNDFQKGDIAEGYSVSREKKESFPLTVTSAQKNPTAFYLCASSALQGRNQPQHFGDGTRLSIL.

This clonotype occurred many times. J is TRBJ1-6 and V is TRBV19; D possibly corresponds to TRBD1 (6 bases). Germline V gives CDR1 LNHDA, CDR2 SQIVND (reference sequence). This CDR3 has 15 residues. Trimming removed 3 bases from V and 8 bases from J, with 14 bases in between. Here the CDR3 reads CASSIGGTSDSPLHF. The CDR3 bases are TGTGCCAGTAGTATCGGCGGGACATCGGATTCACCCCTCCACTTT. The whole variable domain, remainder taken from reference TRBV19 and TRBJ1-6, is DGGITQSPKYLFRKEGQNVTLSCEQNLNHDAMYWYRQDPGQGLRLIYYSQIVNDFQKGDIAEGYSVSREKKESFPLTVTSAQKNPTAFYLCASSIGGTSDSPLHFGNGTRLTVT.

V is TRBV18 and J is TRBJ2-1; D gene uncertain. Germline CDR1 reads KGHSH; CDR2 reads LQKENI. This CDR3 has 13 amino acids. V was cut by 2 bases and J by 5 bases, with 7 bases left in between. The chain's CDR3 is CASSPSQHNEQFF. The DNA of the CDR3 is TGTGCCAGCTCACCATCCCAACACAATGAGCAGTTCTTC.

This clonotype was seen ten or more times. The chain uses TRBV6-2 or TRBV6-3 and TRBJ2-1, with D tentatively TRBD1 (6 bases). Germline values: CDR1 MNHEY, CDR2 SVGEGT. This CDR3 region has 19 residues. Trimming took off 0 bases at V and 3 bases at J, with 21 bases between the two ends. The CDR3 coding sequence is TGTGCCAGCAGTTACTCGACCGGGGACAAGGCCCCCAACTACAATGAGCAGTTCTTC. It encodes CASSYSTGDKAPNYNEQFF.

This clonotype was observed many times. This chain uses TRBV7-8 with TRBJ2-7; 9 bases line up with TRBD1. The CDR3 extends over 16 amino acids. V shed 0 bases, J shed 3 bases, and the junction held 6 bases outside the gene matches. Germline loops: CDR1 SGHVS, CDR2 FQNEAQ. CDR3 sequence (DNA): TGTGCCAGCAGCTTAGCGTCTGGACAGGGGATCTACGAGCAGTACTTC. Amino acids: CASSLASGQGIYEQYF.

In this sample, this clonotype turned up many times. The V gene is TRBV7-9, the J gene TRBJ1-5; maybe TRBD1 (5 bases). Trimming shortened V by 4 bases and J by 3 bases, and 13 bases separated the two germline ends. The CDR3 is made up of 15 amino acids. Germline CDR1 and CDR2: SEHNR and FQNEAQ (reference sequence). CDR3 DNA sequence: TGTGCCAGCAGCTGGGGCGGGGCGTACAATCAGCCCCAGCATTTT. Protein product: CASSWGGAYNQPQHF.

This clonotype was seen ten or more times. The chain uses TRBV7-2 and TRBJ2-7; 9 bases are shared with TRBD1. The germline V gene encodes CDR1 SGHTA and CDR2 FQGNSA. There are 15 residues in the CDR3. J gave up 1 base and V 1 base, and 2 bases lay outside the gene matches. The CDR3 nucleotides read TGTGCCAGCAGCTTAGGCGGGACAGGGTCCTACGAGCAGTACTTC. Residues: CASSLGGTGSYEQYF.

This clonotype was recorded a few times. The rearrangement joins TRBV7-9 to TRBJ1-2, with 8 bases lining up with TRBD1. V was pared by 5 bases and J by 4 bases, with 6 bases of the junction left unmatched. The CDR3 runs to 14 residues. CDR1 and CDR2 from the germline V gene are SEHNR and FQNEAQ (reference sequence). CDR3 in DNA: TGTGCCAGCAGCCCGGGACAGGCGAGCTATGGCTACACCTTC. Protein sequence: CASSPGQASYGYTF.

Comments on this clonotype: At one end the junction does not follow the germline gene, possibly because of a read error. The V call is TRBV6-2 or TRBV6-3, the J call TRBJ2-7; D possibly matches TRBD1 or TRBD2 (5 bases each). Germline CDR1 is MNHEY and CDR2 is SVGEGT. The CDR3 runs to 15 residues. CDR3 amino acids: CASSWGSSAYYERYF. The CDR3 DNA reads as TGTGCCAGCAGTTGGGGGTCCTCTGCTTACTACGAGCGGTACTTC.

There are many counts of this clonotype. The chain uses TRBV7-9 and TRBJ1-1; D ambiguous. V was shortened by 5 bases and J by 1 base, with 11 bases between the two germline ends. Germline V lookup: CDR1 SEHNR, CDR2 FQNEAQ (reference sequence). This CDR3 comprises 14 residues. CDR3 nucleotides: TGTGCCAGCAGCCAGGACCTCCCGAACACTGAAGCTTTCTTT. Translating it yields CASSQDLPNTEAFF. Complete variable domain (other parts from reference TRBV7-9 and TRBJ1-1): DTGVSQNPRHKITKRGQNVTFRCDPISEHNRLYWYRQTLGQGPEFLTYFQNEAQLEKSRLLSDRFSAERPKGSFSTLEIQRTEQGDSAMYLCASSQDLPNTEAFFGQGTRLTVV.

This clonotype appeared many times. This chain joins TRBV7-9 and TRBJ1-2; D may be TRBD1 (5 bases). V was trimmed by 5 bases and J by 3 bases, leaving 19 bases between them. This CDR3 contains 16 residues. Looked up from germline, CDR1 is SEHNR and CDR2 is FQNEAQ (reference sequence). The CDR3 loop is CASSPLRDQSDYGYTF. The CDR3 nucleotides are TGTGCCAGCAGCCCGCTCCGGGACCAATCCGACTATGGCTACACCTTC.

This clonotype was observed many times. The J gene is TRBJ1-6, the V gene TRBV19; D remains unclear. CDR1 LNHDA and CDR2 SQIVND come from the germline V gene (reference sequence). The V and J ends lost 5 bases and 11 bases respectively, with 19 bases between them. The CDR3 is made up of 15 amino acids. This CDR3 is CASSSLAWSRTPLHF. As DNA, the CDR3 is TGTGCCAGTAGTTCCCTCGCGTGGTCCCGGACACCCCTCCACTTT.

The CDR3 DNA follows: TGTGCCAGCAGTTTAGGCGGGGAGAGCACAGATACGCAGTATTTT. It encodes CASSLGGESTDTQYF. The V call is TRBV27, the J call TRBJ2-3; D is perhaps TRBD2 (6 bases). CDR3 length equals 15 residues. CDR1 is MNHEY, CDR2 SMNVEV, per germline (reference sequence). Trimming removed 2 bases at V and 0 bases at J, with 9 bases between.

This clonotype was picked up many times. CDR3 loop: CAISESETQYF. In DNA, the CDR3 is TGTGCCATCAGTGAGTCGGAGACCCAGTACTTC. The chain uses TRBV10-3 and TRBJ2-5; no reliable D call. The CDR3 is made up of 11 amino acids. CDR1 is ENHRY, CDR2 SYGVKD, per germline. The V and J ends lost 0 bases and 5 bases respectively, with 1 base between them.

V and J are TRBV5-1 and TRBJ2-5; D perhaps matches TRBD1 (5 bases). From germline, CDR1 is SGHRS and CDR2 YFSETQ. This CDR3 comprises 16 residues. Trimming removed 0 bases from V and 5 bases from J, with 17 bases in between. For the CDR3, the DNA is TGCGCCAGCAGCTTGGAGAGACAGACCCCCGGGGAGACCCAGTACTTC. Its protein is CASSLERQTPGETQYF.

This clonotype was counted many times. The V call is TRBV12-3 or TRBV12-4, the J call TRBJ1-5; 9 bases align to TRBD1. Trimming removed 7 bases from V and 7 bases from J; junction bases left unmatched: 14. This CDR3 spans 16 amino acids. CDR3 DNA sequence: TGTGCCAGCACCAGGAGGAACACAGGGGGCGGACAGCCCCAGCATTTT. Translated, it gives CASTRRNTGGGQPQHF.

This sequence joins TRBV20-1 and TRBJ1-1; D is ambiguous. CDR1 and CDR2 (germline): DFQATT, SNEGSKA (reference sequence). The CDR3 consists of 13 residues. V dropped 5 bases and J dropped 0 bases, with 10 bases sitting between them. CDR3 sequence (DNA): TGCAGTGCTCCCTTTACAGTGAACACTGAAGCTTTCTTT. This translates into CSAPFTVNTEAFF.

This clonotype was seen repeatedly, ten times or more. The rearrangement joins TRBV7-2 to TRBJ2-7; unclear D gene. Germline CDR1 reads SGHTA; CDR2 reads FQGNSA. This CDR3 comprises 13 residues. Deletions cut 4 bases from V and 2 bases from J, with 9 bases between. For the CDR3, the DNA is TGTGCCAGCAGCTCTCTATCCCCCTACGAGCAGTACTTC. It is translated as CASSSLSPYEQYF.

This clonotype has only a few counts. The genes are TRBV15 and TRBJ1-6, with 8 bases fitting TRBD1. The germline CDR1 and CDR2 sequences are LNHNV and YYDKDF (reference sequence). V shed 5 bases, J shed 9 bases, and the junction held 9 bases outside the gene matches. The CDR3 loop spans 15 amino acids. The CDR3 bases are TGTGCCACCAGCGGGGGGACAGGTTTAACTTCACCCCTCCACTTT. This gives the protein CATSGGTGLTSPLHF.

The gene calls are TRBV19 and TRBJ1-3; a possible D gene is TRBD1 (5 bases). Trimming removed 7 bases at V and 1 base at J, with 14 bases between. Germline V gene sequence: CDR1 LNHDA, CDR2 SQIVND (reference sequence). This CDR3 comprises 15 residues. CDR3 protein: CASISEGTSGNTIYF. CDR3 DNA: TGTGCCAGTATCTCCGAAGGGACTTCTGGAAACACCATATATTTT.

This clonotype appeared a few times. The rearrangement links TRBV14 to TRBJ2-7; TRBD2 might be the D (5 bases). This CDR3 is 13 amino acids long. The germline V gene encodes CDR1 SGHDN and CDR2 FVKESK. V gave up 3 bases and J gave up 3 bases, with 9 bases separating them. The CDR3 loop reads CASSHVSGYEQYF. CDR3 nucleotides: TGTGCCAGCAGCCACGTCAGCGGCTACGAGCAGTACTTC.

This clonotype has ten or more counts. The V and J genes are TRBV28 and TRBJ2-5; the D is unclear. Trimming took 6 bases from V and 3 from J, leaving 17 bases between them. The CDR3 spans 15 residues. Germline V CDR1 and CDR2: MDHEN, SYDVKM. In DNA, the CDR3 is TGTGCCAGCAGCTCCCCGACGCCCGGAGAAGAGACCCAGTACTTC. Its protein product is CASSSPTPGEETQYF. The entire variable domain, with the rest obtained from reference TRBV28 and TRBJ2-5, is as follows: DVKVTQSSRYLVKRTGEKVFLECVQDMDHENMFWYRQDPGLGLRLIYFSYDVKMKEKGDIPEGYSVSREKKERFSLILESASTNQTSMYLCASSSPTPGEETQYFGPGTRLLVL.

This clonotype was seen only a few times. The chain couples TRBV18 to TRBJ1-5; TRBD1 agrees at 9 bases. This CDR3 is built from 15 residues. Germline V gives CDR1 KGHSH, CDR2 LQKENI. The V segment lost 3 bases and the J segment 4 bases; nucleotides outside the gene matches: 4. The CDR3 protein is CASSPDRGGNQPQHF. CDR3 nucleotides: TGTGCCAGCTCACCGGACAGGGGTGGAAATCAGCCCCAGCATTTT.

This CDR3 reads CASTKAQNNQPQHF. The CDR3 DNA reads TGTGCCAGCACAAAAGCACAGAACAATCAGCCCCAGCATTTT. The V and J genes are TRBV28 and TRBJ1-5; D call uncertain. The CDR3 totals 14 residues. Looked up from germline, CDR1 is MDHEN and CDR2 is SYDVKM. Between the trimmed V and J ends, which lost 7 bases and 3 bases, there was a span of 13 bases.

The chain is built from TRBV28 and TRBJ2-7; perhaps TRBD2 as D (7 bases). The V gene lost 8 bases and the J gene lost 1 base, with 15 bases spanning the gap. The germline V gene encodes CDR1 MDHEN and CDR2 SYDVKM. This CDR3 region has 14 residues. CDR3 nucleotides: TGTGCCAGCCAGACAGGCGGGAGTTCCTACGAGCAGTACTTC. Translating gives CASQTGGSSYEQYF.

This clonotype was seen ten or more times. The chain has TRBV28 and TRBJ2-1; 16 positions match TRBD2. V lost 5 bases, J lost 7 bases, and 11 bases stayed unmatched. CDR3 length equals 18 residues. Per germline, CDR1 MDHEN and CDR2 SYDVKM. Here the CDR3 reads CASSTPGTSGRAWNEQFF. The CDR3 DNA reads TGTGCCAGCAGTACTCCCGGGACTAGCGGGAGGGCCTGGAATGAGCAGTTCTTC.